Below are 9 T cell receptor beta chains sequenced from a single sample in a study of response to subunit inactivated influenza vaccine. TCRdb reprocessed the RT-PCR reads with MiXCR, giving one entry per CDR3 protein. The sample lists more than 700,000 distinct CDR3 sequences, about 20% occurring once. Sample: PBMCs from blood, taken 5 to 6 days after vaccination. The receptors were gathered from a man in his forties or fifties who received an inactivated influenza vaccine.

The chain links TRBV7-3 to TRBJ2-2; the D gene could be TRBD1 or TRBD2 (5 bases each). The V and J ends lost 2 bases and 6 bases respectively, with 19 bases between them. Germline-derived CDR1 and CDR2 are SGHTA and FQGTGA. The CDR3 has 17 residues. The CDR3 DNA follows: TGTGCCAGCAGCTTATACCCCCCAGGGCAGAGGGCCGGGGAGCTGTTTTTT. It specifies CASSLYPPGQRAGELFF.

A note on this clonotype: A read error may account for a junction end that differs from germline. V usage is TRBV18 and J usage is TRBJ1-2; D is unresolved. The V gene's germline CDR1 is KGHSH and CDR2 LQKENI. This CDR3 spans 17 amino acids. CDR3 DNA sequence: TGTGCCAGCTCACCACCTCCCGGGTCTCAAGCTAACTATGGGTACACCTTC. Residues: CASSPPPGSQANYGYTF.

In this sample, this clonotype turned up a few times. The chain employs TRBV29-1 and TRBJ1-1; D not certain. The CDR3 is 12 amino acids. V dropped 3 bases and J dropped 1 base, with 6 bases sitting between them. CDR1 and CDR2 from the germline V gene are SQVTM and ANQGSEA. CDR3 nucleotides: TGCAGCGTTGATTGGGGGAACACTGAAGCTTTCTTT. This codes for CSVDWGNTEAFF.

The chain combines TRBV5-6 with TRBJ1-6; D is unresolved. The CDR3 loop spans 14 amino acids. Trimming pared 2 bases from V and 7 bases from J, leaving 10 bases between. Germline loops: CDR1 SGHDT, CDR2 YYEEEE. As DNA, the CDR3 is TGTGCCAGCAGCTTACCGGCGTGGAATTCACCCCTCCACTTT. Translating it yields CASSLPAWNSPLHF. Together with reference TRBV5-6 and TRBJ1-6, the CDR3 gives the full variable domain: DAGVTQSPTHLIKTRGQQVTLRCSPKSGHDTVSWYQQALGQGPQFIFQYYEEEERQRGNFPDRFSGHQFPNYSSELNVNALLLGDSALYLCASSLPAWNSPLHFGNGTRLTVT.

Notes on this clonotype: Germline is not matched at one junction end, which may reflect a read error. The chain employs TRBV12-3 or TRBV12-4 and TRBJ2-3; D perhaps matches TRBD2 (5 bases). This CDR3 contains 14 residues. The CDR3 DNA is TGTGGCAGCAGTTCCCGGACTAGCACAGATACGCAGTATTTT. This gives the protein CGSSSRTSTDTQYF.

This clonotype has just a few counts. V gene TRBV9 combines with J gene TRBJ2-1; the D is unclear. CDR3 size: 14 residues. Germline CDR1 SGDLS, CDR2 YYNGEE. The germline V and J ends were trimmed by 0 bases and 3 bases, with 7 bases remaining between them. CDR3 loop: CASSVVPSYNEQFF. CDR3 sequence (DNA): TGTGCCAGCAGCGTAGTTCCCAGCTACAATGAGCAGTTCTTC.

This clonotype was picked up many times. CDR3 region: CASSSDGYSNQPQHF. In nucleotides, the CDR3 is TGCGCCAGCAGCTCGGACGGGTATAGCAATCAGCCCCAGCATTTT. This chain joins TRBV5-1 and TRBJ1-5; D unclear. Trimming removed 3 bases from V and 0 bases from J, with 10 bases in between. The CDR3 covers 15 residues. Germline CDR1 and CDR2: SGHRS and YFSETQ.

This clonotype turned up a few times. V is TRBV7-9 and J is TRBJ2-7; D might be TRBD1 or TRBD2, each matching 5 bases. The germline V gene encodes CDR1 SEHNR and CDR2 FQNEAQ (reference sequence). V lost 2 bases and J 0 bases, leaving 11 bases between the germline ends. The CDR3 totals 15 residues. The CDR3 DNA reads TGTGCCAGCAGCTTATTTTCAGGGACCTCCTACGAGCAGTACTTC. Encoded protein: CASSLFSGTSYEQYF.

This chain joins TRBV9 and TRBJ1-6; D is perhaps TRBD1 (5 bases). The CDR3 is 15 amino acids. Germline V gene sequence: CDR1 SGDLS, CDR2 YYNGEE. Trimming stripped 4 bases from V and 8 bases from J, with 16 bases between. The CDR3 is CASSPQGRVDSPLHF. In DNA, the CDR3 is TGTGCCAGCAGCCCCCAAGGCAGGGTAGATTCACCCCTCCACTTT.